The present TCR beta chain was sequenced within a study of glioma-infiltrating T cells after dendritic cell vaccination. Study background: Glioblastoma patients came from Phase I and II dendritic cell vaccination trials. Study findings and constraints: No direct clonality-survival link was found; a diverse polyclonal response may matter.

Germline lookup yields CDR1 SGHDT and CDR2 YYEEEE. The CDR3 is made up of 13 amino acids. Germline trimming cut 3 bases from V and 4 bases from J; bases unmatched to any gene: 3. Profiling relied on immunoSEQ multiplex PCR, and the TCRdb table lists in-frame clones only, not all of them. The sample has some 58,000 clones, more than 75% seen once; the top ten hold roughly 8.8%. Time point noted: after dendritic cell vaccination, including at tumor progression/relapse. Worth noting for this clone: Antigen specificity is unknown.

The sequence was obtained from a human donor with glioblastoma. The source was blood, collected after dendritic cell vaccination. The chain is built from TRBV5-6 and TRBJ2-7, with 8 bases aligning to TRBD1. The CDR3 region has the DNA TGTGCCAGCAGCTCGGACAGGGATTACGAGCAGTACTTC. Translated, it gives CASSSDRDYEQYF. The full variable domain, completed using reference TRBV5-6 and TRBJ2-7, is DAGVTQSPTHLIKTRGQQVTLRCSPKSGHDTVSWYQQALGQGPQFIFQYYEEEERQRGNFPDRFSGHQFPNYSSELNVNALLLGDSALYLCASSSDRDYEQYFGPGTRLTVT.